The 22 T cell receptor beta chains listed next were all sequenced from one sample in a study of T cell repertoires in cytomegalovirus infection. Each CDR3 protein is one row after TCRdb ran MiXCR on the reads. The sample carries around 310,000 distinct CDR3 sequences, roughly 15% recorded once. The sequenced sample consisted of PBMCs. The receptors derive from a human donor in good health (CMV status not recorded). Some clones in this sample may be carry-over from other donors' samples.

This clonotype was detected only a few times. V usage is TRBV23-1 and J usage is TRBJ2-5, with D possibly matching TRBD2 (6 bases). TRBV23-1 carries the ORF label, with uncertain function. CDR3 length equals 18 residues. V was pared by 0 bases and J by 2 bases, with 19 bases between. The chain's CDR3 is CASSQSIAGTREQETQYF. The CDR3 coding sequence is TGCGCCAGCAGTCAATCTATCGCGGGAACGAGGGAACAAGAGACCCAGTACTTC.

Many counts were recorded for this clonotype. V usage is TRBV7-6 and J usage is TRBJ2-2, with unresolved D. Germline V gene lookup returns CDR1 SGHVS and CDR2 FNYEAQ. The length of the CDR3 is 13 residues. Trimming shortened V by 5 bases and J by 6 bases, and 10 bases separated the two germline ends. The CDR3 nucleotides read TGTGCCAGCAGCCTCCCGATCCCCGGGGAGCTGTTTTTT. Protein product: CASSLPIPGELFF.

In its sample, this clonotype was seen a few times. The genes are TRBV20-1 and TRBJ2-1, with TRBD2 as a possible D gene (5 bases). The germline V and J ends were trimmed by 0 bases and 8 bases, with 20 bases remaining between them. Germline loops: CDR1 DFQATT, CDR2 SNEGSKA (reference sequence). This CDR3 has 16 residues. The DNA of the CDR3 is TGCAGTGCTAGAGAGAGGGAAAGGCGCCGTAGGGATGAGCAGTTCTTC. Its protein product is CSARERERRRRDEQFF.

The sample holds a few counts of this clonotype. The chain is built from TRBV11-1 and TRBJ2-1; D not certain. The germline CDR1 and CDR2 sequences are SGHAT and FQDESV (reference sequence). The CDR3 runs 14 residues. V lost 5 bases, J lost 7 bases, and 15 bases lay in between. The CDR3 loop is CASSPGQKRNEQFF. CDR3 nucleotides: TGTGCCAGCAGCCCGGGCCAAAAAAGGAATGAGCAGTTCTTC.

This clonotype was seen a few times. V usage is TRBV7-8 and J usage is TRBJ2-3; 10 bases line up with TRBD1. The CDR3 sequence is 15 residues long. Unmatched junction bases numbered 2, after V lost 2 bases and J lost 3 bases. Per germline, CDR1 SGHVS and CDR2 FQNEAQ. In DNA, the CDR3 is TGTGCCAGCAGCTTATGGGACAGGGGAACAGATACGCAGTATTTT. It is translated as CASSLWDRGTDTQYF. Full variable domain (outside the CDR3, taken from reference TRBV7-8 and TRBJ2-3): GAGVSQSPRYKVAKRGQDVALRCDPISGHVSLFWYQQALGQGPEFLTYFQNEAQLDKSGLPSDRFFAERPEGSVSTLKIQRTQQEDSAVYLCASSLWDRGTDTQYFGPGTRLTVL.

This clonotype has only a few counts. CDR3 coding DNA: TGTGCCACCAGCAGAGAATGGGTCGGGGGCTTCGCAGATACGCAGTATTTT. This gives the protein CATSREWVGGFADTQYF. The J gene is TRBJ2-3, the V gene TRBV15; either TRBD1 or TRBD2 may supply D (6 bases each). The germline V and J ends were trimmed by 0 bases and 4 bases, with 17 bases remaining between them. Germline CDR1 LNHNV, CDR2 YYDKDF (reference sequence). There are 17 residues in the CDR3. Using reference TRBV15 and TRBJ2-3 for the parts outside the CDR3, the full variable domain is DAMVIQNPRYQVTQFGKPVTLSCSQTLNHNVMYWYQQKSSQAPKLLFHYYDKDFNNEADTPDNFQSRRPNTSFCFLDIRSPGLGDTAMYLCATSREWVGGFADTQYFGPGTRLTVL.

V usage is TRBV5-4 and J usage is TRBJ2-1; D tentatively fits TRBD1 or TRBD2 (5 bases each). The length of the CDR3 is 15 residues. V lost 2 bases, J lost 6 bases, and 15 bases lay in between. Germline assignment: CDR1 SGHNT and CDR2 YYREEE (reference sequence). This CDR3 reads CASSLVGRKVNEQFF. The CDR3 DNA reads TGTGCCAGCAGCTTAGTGGGACGGAAAGTCAATGAGCAGTTCTTC.

Ten or more counts support this clonotype. This chain uses TRBV7-9 with TRBJ2-3; 8 nucleotides line up with TRBD2. Trimming cost V 5 bases and J 5 bases; bases outside gene matches: 12. The CDR3 runs to 16 residues. Germline CDR1 and CDR2: SEHNR and FQNEAQ (reference sequence). The CDR3 is CASSPIAGTLVDTQYF. The CDR3 bases are TGTGCCAGCAGCCCTATAGCGGGGACACTAGTAGATACGCAGTATTTT.

This clonotype has a handful of counts. The chain carries TRBV7-8 and TRBJ1-5; perhaps TRBD1 as D (5 bases). Germline V gene lookup returns CDR1 SGHVS and CDR2 FQNEAQ. This CDR3 region has 14 residues. The ends were cut back, 5 bases at V and 11 bases at J, with 19 bases in the middle. The CDR3 protein is CASSLGRFPSAQHF. The CDR3, as DNA: TGTGCCAGCAGCCTGGGACGCTTTCCCTCCGCCCAGCATTTT.

CDR3 coding DNA: TGCAGTGCTAGAGCCGTGGGGGTTCACACTGAAGCTTTCTTT. Amino acid sequence: CSARAVGVHTEAFF. The chain employs TRBV20-1 and TRBJ1-1; D possibly corresponds to TRBD1 (5 bases). V gave up 1 base and J gave up 3 bases, with 12 bases separating them. CDR3 length: 14 residues. Germline CDR1 is DFQATT and CDR2 is SNEGSKA (reference sequence).

This clonotype was seen a few times. The CDR3 end shows no conserved phenylalanine or tryptophan, and so a read error is likely. It is unclear where the CDR3 begins or ends on the DNA, so no DNA is shown, and the CDR3 is as TCRdb lists it. The chain carries TRBV18 and TRBJ2-3; TRBD2, the table's D call, lacks a check against the DNA. The length of the CDR3 is 13 amino acids, counting both ends. CDR1 and CDR2 from the germline V gene are KGHSH and LQKENI. CDR3 region: CASSPAGTGRLFS.

The chain combines TRBV29-1 with TRBJ2-3; D might be TRBD1 or TRBD2, each matching 6 bases. The V end was cut by 3 bases, the J end by 5 bases, with 12 bases between. This CDR3 is built from 13 residues. Germline assignment: CDR1 SQVTM and CDR2 ANQGSEA. The CDR3 region has the DNA TGCAGCGTTGATTTGGGGGGCGGAGATACGCAGTATTTT. Its protein product is CSVDLGGGDTQYF.

The chain has TRBV12-3 or TRBV12-4 and TRBJ2-5, with TRBD1 as a possible D gene (6 bases). Trimming took off 5 bases at V and 4 bases at J, with 17 bases between the two ends. The CDR3 has 15 residues. The CDR3 is CASSNTGQRGETQYF. CDR3 DNA sequence: TGTGCCAGCAGTAATACGGGACAACGGGGAGAGACCCAGTACTTC.

The J gene is TRBJ2-3, the V gene TRBV12-3 or TRBV12-4; 9 positions match TRBD2. Trimming at V came to 1 base and at J to 0 bases, leaving 14 bases not matched to a gene. This CDR3 has 20 residues. The CDR3 DNA reads TGTGCCAGCAGTTTAGGGAAGTTGCGGGGGGGCAAGTGGAGCACAGATACGCAGTATTTT. This gives the protein CASSLGKLRGGKWSTDTQYF.

On this clonotype: This may be a read error: a much more frequent sequence differs by one nucleotide. The chain is built from TRBV12-3 or TRBV12-4 and TRBJ1-6; D gene uncertain. The CDR3 sequence is 14 residues long. The CDR3 is CANSLTLINSPLHF. CDR3 nucleotides: TGTGCCAACAGTCTGACACTTATTAATTCACCCCTCCACTTT.

The chain couples TRBV29-1 to TRBJ1-3; 10 bases match TRBD1. Germline values: CDR1 SQVTM, CDR2 ANQGSEA. V dropped 0 bases and J dropped 2; count of bases not matched to a gene: 4. This CDR3 contains 16 residues. This chain's CDR3 is CSVEEATGGPGNTIYF. CDR3 coding DNA: TGCAGCGTTGAAGAGGCGACAGGGGGCCCTGGAAACACCATATATTTT.

This sequence joins TRBV5-5 and TRBJ1-6, with 9 bases that match TRBD1. The ends lost 4 bases at V and 10 bases at J; junction bases unmatched: 6. This CDR3 comprises 14 residues. Germline V gene data show CDR1 as SGHKS and CDR2 as YYEKEE (reference sequence). The DNA for the CDR3 is TGTGCCAGCAGCCCGGGACAGGGTGGGTCACCCCTCCACTTT. Its translation: CASSPGQGGSPLHF.

This clonotype came up many times. The chain recombines TRBV7-2 with TRBJ2-5, with D unresolved. The V end was cut by 2 bases, the J end by 2 bases, with 18 bases between. Per the germline V gene, CDR1 is SGHTA and CDR2 is FQGNSA. This CDR3 contains 17 residues. This chain's CDR3 is CASSLSRIKLKQETQYF. The CDR3 DNA reads TGTGCCAGCAGCTTAAGCAGGATAAAGTTAAAACAAGAGACCCAGTACTTC.

The chain couples TRBV19 to TRBJ2-4; possibly TRBD1 for D (5 bases). The CDR3 spans 15 residues. V was trimmed by 5 bases and J by 0 bases, leaving 11 bases between them. In germline, CDR1 is LNHDA, CDR2 SQIVND (reference sequence). Here the CDR3 reads CASSAPDRAKNIQYF. The CDR3 DNA follows: TGTGCCAGTAGTGCCCCCGACAGAGCCAAAAACATTCAGTACTTC.

There are a few counts of this clonotype. The chain is built from TRBV7-2 and TRBJ2-5, with D possibly TRBD2 on 6 matching bases. CDR3 size: 18 residues. Germline loops: CDR1 SGHTA, CDR2 FQGNSA. Trimming left V 1 base short and J 0 bases short, with 18 bases between. The CDR3 DNA reads TGTGCCAGCAGCTTAGTGTCTGGGGTAGCGGCGAACCAAGAGACCCAGTACTTC. Its protein product is CASSLVSGVAANQETQYF.

As concerns this clonotype: Just one base apart from a much larger clone, this may be a read error. This chain joins TRBV12-3 or TRBV12-4 and TRBJ2-7; 10 nucleotides match TRBD1. This CDR3 region has 15 residues. Trimming at V came to 6 bases and at J to 3 bases, leaving 8 bases not matched to a gene. As DNA, the CDR3 is TGTGCCAGCAGATCCGCGGGACAGGGGTTCTACGAGCAGTACTTC. It codes for CASRSAGQGFYEQYF.

In this sample, this clonotype turned up a few times. The chain combines TRBV27 with TRBJ2-3; D is unclear. Germline assignment: CDR1 MNHEY and CDR2 SMNVEV (reference sequence). This CDR3 contains 12 residues. Trimming shortened V by 5 bases and J by 5 bases, and 8 bases separated the two germline ends. Here the CDR3 DNA reads TGTGCCAGCAGTCGTCCTGGAGATACGCAGTATTTT. Translating gives CASSRPGDTQYF.